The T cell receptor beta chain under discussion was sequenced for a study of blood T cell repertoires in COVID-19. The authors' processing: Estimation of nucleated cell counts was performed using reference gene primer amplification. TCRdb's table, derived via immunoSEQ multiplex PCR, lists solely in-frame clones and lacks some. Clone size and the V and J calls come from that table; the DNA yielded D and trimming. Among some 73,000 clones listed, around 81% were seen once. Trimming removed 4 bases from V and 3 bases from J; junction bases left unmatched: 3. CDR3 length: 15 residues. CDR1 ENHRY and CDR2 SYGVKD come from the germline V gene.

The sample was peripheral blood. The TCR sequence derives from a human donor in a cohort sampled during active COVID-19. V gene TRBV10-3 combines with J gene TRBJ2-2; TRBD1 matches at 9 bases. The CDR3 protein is CAISGGQGYTGELFF. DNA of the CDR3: TGTGCCATCAGTGGGGGACAGGGCTACACCGGGGAGCTGTTTTTT.